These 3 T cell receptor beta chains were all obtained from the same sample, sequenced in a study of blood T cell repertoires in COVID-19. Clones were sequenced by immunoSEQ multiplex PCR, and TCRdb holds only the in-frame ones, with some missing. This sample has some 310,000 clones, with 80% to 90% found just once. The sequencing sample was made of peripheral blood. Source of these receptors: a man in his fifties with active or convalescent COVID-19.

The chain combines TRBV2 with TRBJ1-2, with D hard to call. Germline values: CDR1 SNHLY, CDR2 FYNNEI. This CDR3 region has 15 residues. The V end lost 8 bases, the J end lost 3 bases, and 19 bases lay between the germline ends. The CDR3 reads CASANWGGLDYGYTF. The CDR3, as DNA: TGTGCCAGCGCGAATTGGGGAGGACTTGACTATGGCTACACCTTC.

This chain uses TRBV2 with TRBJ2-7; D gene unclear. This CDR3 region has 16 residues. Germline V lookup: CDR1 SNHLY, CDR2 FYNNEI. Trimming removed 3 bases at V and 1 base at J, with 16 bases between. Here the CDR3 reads CASSDPYVLGSYEQYF. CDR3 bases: TGTGCCAGCAGTGACCCCTACGTTCTAGGATCCTACGAGCAGTACTTC.

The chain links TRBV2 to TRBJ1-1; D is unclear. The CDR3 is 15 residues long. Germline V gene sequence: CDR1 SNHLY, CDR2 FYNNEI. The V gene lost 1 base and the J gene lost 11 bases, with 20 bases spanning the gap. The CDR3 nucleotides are TGTGCCAGCAGTGAAGAGGAAGCCACTACGGGATACGCTTTCTTT. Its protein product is CASSEEEATTGYAFF.